This is a list of T cell receptor beta chains from one sample in a study of cytomegalovirus exposure and HLA in healthy donors. Measured with immunoSEQ multiplex PCR; TCRdb has only the in-frame clones, and not every one. The sample carries about 200,000 clones, about 84% recorded once. The sequenced material came from PBMCs. Every receptor here comes from a woman in her twenties or thirties in good health and CMV-seropositive. CDR3s include the opening cysteine and the closing phenylalanine or tryptophan. Fields, in order: V gene, clone size, J gene, D gene, CDR3 DNA, CDR3 protein. D genes are given only for firm matches. The size field is filled for only some rows; it gives once, few, many or a size class.

TRBV7-6,NA,TRBJ2-5,TRBD1,TGTGCCAGCAGCCCCAGACAGGGGGCAGGTCAAGAGACCCAGTACTTC,CASSPRQGAGQETQYF
TRBV29-1,NA,TRBJ2-3,TRBD1,TGCAGCGTTGTATGGACAGGGGGCAACCCAGATACGCAGTATTTT,CSVVWTGGNPDTQYF
TRBV30,few,TRBJ2-2,NA,TGTGCCTTCAGCGGAGGGATGCTGTTTTTT,CAFSGGMLFF
TRBV4-1,NA,TRBJ1-2,NA,TGCGCCAGCAGCCAAGATAATCGGGGTCGTAACTATGGCTACACCTTC,CASSQDNRGRNYGYTF
TRBV2,once,TRBJ2-5,NA,TGTGCCAGCAGTGGCCGTGAGTCCAAAGAGACCCAGTACTTC,CASSGRESKETQYF
TRBV4-1,medium-sized,TRBJ1-2,TRBD1,TGCGCCAGCAGCCCGGGACAGGGTGGCTATGGCTACACCTTC,CASSPGQGGYGYTF
TRBV5-6,NA,TRBJ2-3,TRBD1,TGTGCCAGCAGCTTTGGGCAGGGGGCACGTACGCAGTATTTT,CASSFGQGARTQYF
TRBV10-3,few,TRBJ2-3,NA,TGTGCCATCAGTGACCTGGGCGGGGCAGATACGCAGTATTTT,CAISDLGGADTQYF
TRBV11-1,few,TRBJ2-7,NA,TGTGCCAGCAGCTTAGTTGCGGGTTACGAGCAGTACTTC,CASSLVAGYEQYF
TRBV15,once,TRBJ2-7,NA,TGTGCCACCAGCCTAACGGGAGCAGGCGAGCAGTACTTC,CATSLTGAGEQYF
TRBV9,NA,TRBJ2-6,TRBD2,TGTGCCAGCAGCGTCAGATCGGGCGGGGAGGGAGTTGCTGGGGCCAACGTCCTGACTTTC,CASSVRSGGEGVAGANVLTF
TRBV5-4,NA,TRBJ2-3,TRBD2,TGTGCCAGCAGCTCTCCGGGACTAGGTGGCACAGATACGCAGTATTTT,CASSSPGLGGTDTQYF
TRBV6-6,few,TRBJ1-3,NA,TGTGCCAGCAGTTACGGGCAGGGCGGAAACACCATATATTTT,CASSYGQGGNTIYF
TRBV10-3,NA,TRBJ2-7,NA,TGTGCCATCAGTGAACTAGCTCCCTCCGAGCAGTACTTC,CAISELAPSEQYF
TRBV7-8,few,TRBJ2-7,TRBD1,TGTGCCAGCAGGGCAGGCGCCTGGGACAGGGGGGGGGAGCAGTACTTC,CASRAGAWDRGGEQYF
TRBV15,few,TRBJ2-1,TRBD2,TGTGCCACCAGCAGAGATAAACCCACTAGCGGGAGGTTGGTAGGCTACAATGAGCAGTTCTTC,CATSRDKPTSGRLVGYNEQFF
TRBV5-1,NA,TRBJ1-2,NA,TGCGCCAGCAGCGCGGGAGGCCGGCTCTATGGCTACACCTTC,CASSAGGRLYGYTF
TRBV4-2,NA,TRBJ1-4,TRBD1,TGTGCCAGCAGCCAAGAAGGGACAGGTTTAAATGAAAAACTGTTTTTT,CASSQEGTGLNEKLFF
TRBV19,NA,TRBJ2-2,TRBD1,TGTGCCAGTATGCGAGCCGGGACAGGAGGGCCCACCGGGGAGCTGTTTTTT,CASMRAGTGGPTGELFF
TRBV28,NA,TRBJ2-5,NA,TGTGCCAGCAGTCCAAGCAAGACCCAGTACTTC,CASSPSKTQYF
TRBV7-3,NA,TRBJ2-1,TRBD2,TGTGCCAGCAGCCTCTTTGGGGGGGACCACAATGAGCAGTTCTTC,CASSLFGGDHNEQFF
TRBV28,NA,TRBJ1-5,NA,TGTGCCAGCCGAGGGGGTGAATATCAGCCCCAGCATTTT,CASRGGEYQPQHF
TRBV30,NA,TRBJ1-2,TRBD1,TGTGCCTGGGGGGCCACAGGGGGATATGGCTACACCTTC,CAWGATGGYGYTF
TRBV6-1,NA,TRBJ2-5,NA,TGTGCCAGCAGCGCGGGACCGCTGAGCAAGACCCAGTACTTC,CASSAGPLSKTQYF
TRBV11-2,NA,TRBJ2-7,TRBD1,TGTGCCAGCAGCTGGGTGTTACAGGGGGCCTACGAGCAGTACTTC,CASSWVLQGAYEQYF
TRBV5-4,few,TRBJ2-5,TRBD1,TGTGCCAGCAGCCTACAAGACAGGGCGGAGACCCAGTACTTC,CASSLQDRAETQYF
TRBV9,NA,TRBJ1-6,TRBD1,TGTGCCAGCAGCGTAGAGGGACAGTCAAATTCACCCCTCCACTTT,CASSVEGQSNSPLHF
TRBV6-1,NA,TRBJ2-2,NA,TGTGCCAGCAGTGTCCGGAGGGGGGGAAACACCGGGGAGCTGTTTTTT,CASSVRRGGNTGELFF
TRBV7-9,few,TRBJ2-2,NA,TGTGCCAGCAGCCGCCCTCGGGGCGGGGACACCGGGGAGCTGTTTTTT,CASSRPRGGDTGELFF
TRBV7-8,once,TRBJ1-6,NA,TGTGCCAGCAGCTTAGCGGTGCCGGATTCACCCCTCCACTTT,CASSLAVPDSPLHF
TRBV6-4,NA,TRBJ1-2,TRBD1,TGTGCCAGCAGTGCCAGGTCGACCCACAGGGGGAACTTC,CASSARSTHRGNF
TRBV5-1,few,TRBJ1-6,TRBD1,TGCGCCAGCAGCCCGGCCCCTTTTACAGGGGACAATTCACCCCTCCACTTT,CASSPAPFTGDNSPLHF
TRBV6-5,once,TRBJ2-7,TRBD1,TGTGCCAGCAGTACCAGGGGGCCTTCGGGATACGAGCAGTACTTC,CASSTRGPSGYEQYF
TRBV1,NA,TRBJ2-7,NA,TGCACCAGCAGCCAGAGAGGTAGGGACAGGAGCTCCTACGAGCAGTACTTC,CTSSQRGRDRSSYEQYF
TRBV6-1,NA,TRBJ2-6,NA,TGTGCCAGCAGCGAGGGGGCTGGGGCCAACGTCCTGACTTTC,CASSEGAGANVLTF
TRBV10-3,NA,TRBJ2-1,TRBD1,TGTGCCATCAGAGACAGGGGCCCCAGCTCCTACAATGAGCAGTTCTTC,CAIRDRGPSSYNEQFF
TRBV5-1,NA,TRBJ2-3,TRBD2,TGCGCCAGCAGGCTAGCGGGAGGGAGAGATACGCAGTATTTT,CASRLAGGRDTQYF
TRBV7-8,NA,TRBJ2-5,TRBD1,TGTGCCAGCAGCCTAGTTACAGGGGGTCGAGGGGAGACCCAGTACTTC,CASSLVTGGRGETQYF
TRBV2,NA,TRBJ2-3,NA,TGTGCCAGCAGTGCCTGGACTGGCACAGATACGCAGTATTTT,CASSAWTGTDTQYF
TRBV20-1,NA,TRBJ1-1,NA,TGCAGTGCTAGAGAGGGGACTTCAGCTTTCTTT,CSAREGTSAFF
TRBV5-1,NA,TRBJ2-2,TRBD1,TGCGCCAGCAGCTGGACAGGGCCGTGGACCGGGGAGCTGTTTTTT,CASSWTGPWTGELFF
TRBV7-3,NA,TRBJ2-1,TRBD2,TGTGCCAGCAGCTTAATCGGGGGGGCTGGTAGTGAGCAGTTCTTC,CASSLIGGAGSEQFF
TRBV9,NA,TRBJ1-1,TRBD1,TGTGCCAGCAGCGCCCACAGGGGGAACACTGAAGCTTTCTTT,CASSAHRGNTEAFF
TRBV5-6,NA,TRBJ2-1,NA,TGTGCCAGCAGCTCGCGGCGGGGCCTGAATGAGCAGTTCTTC,CASSSRRGLNEQFF
TRBV29-1,NA,TRBJ2-1,NA,TGCAGCGTCCGCGTCAATTCCTACAATGAGCAGTTCTTC,CSVRVNSYNEQFF
TRBV30,NA,TRBJ1-5,TRBD1,TGTGCCTGGAGTCCCTGGTCCCTGGGACAGGGGGGGGATCAGCCCCAGCATTTT,CAWSPWSLGQGGDQPQHF
TRBV6-5,NA,TRBJ1-1,NA,TGTGCCAGCAGTTTAGGAGTGAACACTGAAGCTTTCTTT,CASSLGVNTEAFF
TRBV21-1,few,TRBJ2-5,NA,TGTGCCAGCCGCCGAAGGAGATACGCCCAAGAGACCCAGTACTTC,CASRRRRYAQETQYF
TRBV5-4,NA,TRBJ2-6,TRBD2,TGTGCCAGCACCGTGGGCGGCGGGGGGGCTTCTGGGGCCAACGTCCTGACTTTC,CASTVGGGGASGANVLTF
TRBV7-8,NA,TRBJ1-2,NA,TGTGCCAGCAGCCCGCTCCAGGGAACGGGCTACACCTTC,CASSPLQGTGYTF
TRBV5-1,NA,TRBJ2-3,TRBD2,TGCGCCAGCAGAGACGTTGGCGGGGGGACAGATACGCAGTATTTT,CASRDVGGGTDTQYF
TRBV7-2,NA,TRBJ2-7,NA,TGTGCCAGCAGCTTAGTTGCGGGCGCGGACTACGAGCAGTACTTC,CASSLVAGADYEQYF
TRBV10-3,NA,TRBJ2-1,TRBD1,TGTGCCAGCCAAAATGGACAGGGCAATGAGCAGTTCTTC,CASQNGQGNEQFF
TRBV4-1,few,TRBJ1-1,NA,TGCGCCAGCAGCCAAGATCGGGTCGGCGTGAACACTGAAGCTTTCTTT,CASSQDRVGVNTEAFF
TRBV6-4,NA,TRBJ2-1,NA,TGTGCCAGCAGTCCGGGCTACAATGAGCAGTTCTTC,CASSPGYNEQFF
TRBV4-1,NA,TRBJ2-3,TRBD1,TGCGCCAGCAGCCAGGTTGGGACAGTCACAGATACGCAGTATTTT,CASSQVGTVTDTQYF